The rows below give T cell receptor beta chains drawn from one sample of a study of human T cells and chemical hapten exposure. TCRdb reprocessed the RACE reads with MiXCR, giving one entry per CDR3 protein. The sample lists roughly 130,000 distinct CDR3 sequences; around 8.2% were seen once. The sequencing input was whole blood. These receptors all stem from a male donor in good health. Some clones in this sample may be carry-over from other donors' samples. Both conserved end residues are part of each CDR3. The D gene is left open where the match is weak. The size of a clone is reported for some rows only, either as once, few or many, or as a class for expanded clones.

clone size: few; V gene: TRBV20-1; J gene: TRBJ2-7; D gene: .; CDR3 DNA: TGCAGTGCTAGCAGGGAAACCTACGAGCAGTACTTC; CDR3 protein: CSASRETYEQYF
clone size: few; V gene: TRBV27; J gene: TRBJ2-7; D gene: .; CDR3 DNA: TGTGCCAGCAGTTTAATCAGGGACCACGAGCAGTACTTC; CDR3 protein: CASSLIRDHEQYF
clone size: few; V gene: TRBV5-1; J gene: TRBJ2-7; D gene: .; CDR3 DNA: TGCGCCAGCAGCGGGACTCTGGACGAGCAGTACTTC; CDR3 protein: CASSGTLDEQYF
clone size: many; V gene: TRBV5-1; J gene: TRBJ1-5; D gene: TRBD1; CDR3 DNA: TGCGCCAGCAGCTTGGCCGGGACAGGGGATCAGCCCCAGCATTTT; CDR3 protein: CASSLAGTGDQPQHF
clone size: many; V gene: TRBV27; J gene: TRBJ1-3; D gene: .; CDR3 DNA: TGTGCCAGCAGTCGGGCCGCAGGGGACTCTGGAAACACCATATATTTT; CDR3 protein: CASSRAAGDSGNTIYF
clone size: .; V gene: TRBV5-1; J gene: TRBJ2-5; D gene: TRBD1; CDR3 DNA: TGCGCCAGCAGCTTGCCCTCCGGACAGGGAAAGGGAGAGACCCAGTACTTC; CDR3 protein: CASSLPSGQGKGETQYF
clone size: few; V gene: TRBV7-2; J gene: TRBJ1-6; D gene: .; CDR3 DNA: TGTGCCAGCAGCTTAGTGTCTCACCTCTCGGGGTATGGCTCACCCCTCCACTTT; CDR3 protein: CASSLVSHLSGYGSPLHF
clone size: many; V gene: TRBV3-1; J gene: TRBJ2-7; D gene: .; CDR3 DNA: TGTGCCAGCAGCCGTAGACAGCATTCCTACGAGCAGTACTTC; CDR3 protein: CASSRRQHSYEQYF
clone size: many; V gene: TRBV5-1; J gene: TRBJ1-2; D gene: .; CDR3 DNA: TGCGCCAGCAGCCCCACGACAGAGACTTGGTATGGCTACACCTTC; CDR3 protein: CASSPTTETWYGYTF
clone size: .; V gene: TRBV27; J gene: TRBJ2-3; D gene: .; CDR3 DNA: TGTGCCAGCAGTTTAGCAGATTCAGATACGCAGTATTTT; CDR3 protein: CASSLADSDTQYF
clone size: .; V gene: TRBV10-3; J gene: TRBJ1-1; D gene: .; CDR3 DNA: TGTGCCATCAGTGAGGCGGGGCAGGTCGGGGAAGCTCTCTTT; CDR3 protein: CAISEAGQVGEALF
clone size: few; V gene: TRBV5-1; J gene: TRBJ2-3; D gene: .; CDR3 DNA: TGCGCCAGCAGCGGGGGGACTTACATGGATACGCAGTATTTT; CDR3 protein: CASSGGTYMDTQYF
clone size: .; V gene: TRBV10-3; J gene: TRBJ1-5; D gene: .; CDR3 DNA: TGTGCCATCAGTGAGTTGCCAGGGGACCAGCCCCAGCATTTT; CDR3 protein: CAISELPGDQPQHF
clone size: few; V gene: TRBV19; J gene: TRBJ2-6; D gene: TRBD1; CDR3 DNA: TGTGCCAGCGGACAGGGCATCTCTGGGGCCAACGTCCTGACTTTC; CDR3 protein: CASGQGISGANVLTF
clone size: few; V gene: TRBV5-1; J gene: TRBJ1-4; D gene: .; CDR3 DNA: TGCGCCAGCAGCTTGGAAGGTTTTAATGAAAAACTGTTTTTT; CDR3 protein: CASSLEGFNEKLFF
clone size: .; V gene: TRBV6-1; J gene: TRBJ2-3; D gene: .; CDR3 DNA: TGTGCCAGCAGTGAATATCGATCAGATACGCAGTATTTT; CDR3 protein: CASSEYRSDTQYF
clone size: few; V gene: TRBV29-1; J gene: TRBJ2-1; D gene: .; CDR3 DNA: TGCGGTTCTCCTGGTTACAATGAGCAGTTCTTC; CDR3 protein: CGSPGYNEQFF
clone size: many; V gene: TRBV12-3/TRBV12-4; J gene: TRBJ1-5; D gene: .; CDR3 DNA: TGTGCCAGCAGTTCGCGAGGACAGACCGCCAAACAGCCCCAGCATTTT; CDR3 protein: CASSSRGQTAKQPQHF
clone size: many; V gene: TRBV19; J gene: TRBJ2-1; D gene: .; CDR3 DNA: TGTGCCAGTAGCTCCCTACTCACTGGCCGCACCCATGAGCAGTTCTTC; CDR3 protein: CASSSLLTGRTHEQFF
clone size: few; V gene: TRBV7-2; J gene: TRBJ2-5; D gene: .; CDR3 DNA: TGTGCCAGCAGCTTCCCCGGGTTTCAGGGTTCGGGCGAGACCCAGTACTTC; CDR3 protein: CASSFPGFQGSGETQYF
clone size: many; V gene: TRBV5-1; J gene: TRBJ1-2; D gene: .; CDR3 DNA: TGCGCCAGCAGCTTGTCCAGAGAGAACTATGGCTACACCTTC; CDR3 protein: CASSLSRENYGYTF
clone size: many; V gene: TRBV6-5; J gene: TRBJ2-4; D gene: TRBD1; CDR3 DNA: TGTGCCAGCAGGTCCGGGACAGGGTCCATAAACATTCAGTACTTC; CDR3 protein: CASRSGTGSINIQYF
clone size: .; V gene: TRBV20-1; J gene: TRBJ2-7; D gene: .; CDR3 DNA: TGCAGTGCGGCAGGGGATGAGGCCTACGAGCAGTACTTC; CDR3 protein: CSAAGDEAYEQYF
clone size: few; V gene: TRBV7-9; J gene: TRBJ2-1; D gene: .; CDR3 DNA: TGTGCCAGCAGCTTAAGACAGAATGAGCAGTTCTTC; CDR3 protein: CASSLRQNEQFF
clone size: .; V gene: TRBV6-1; J gene: TRBJ2-1; D gene: .; CDR3 DNA: TGCTCTGCACAATCTTACAATGAGCAGTTCTTC; CDR3 protein: CSAQSYNEQFF
clone size: many; V gene: TRBV5-1; J gene: TRBJ2-7; D gene: .; CDR3 DNA: TGCGCCAGCAGCTTGAGGACTGCCGCCTACGAGCAGTACTTC; CDR3 protein: CASSLRTAAYEQYF
clone size: .; V gene: TRBV6-5; J gene: TRBJ1-1; D gene: .; CDR3 DNA: TGTGCCAGCAGTTTTAGGACGGGGCGCACTGAAGCTTTCTTT; CDR3 protein: CASSFRTGRTEAFF
clone size: many; V gene: TRBV7-2; J gene: TRBJ2-3; D gene: .; CDR3 DNA: TGTGCCAGCAGCTTCCCAAGGGAGCGGAGCACAGATACGCAGTATTTT; CDR3 protein: CASSFPRERSTDTQYF
clone size: .; V gene: TRBV6-2/TRBV6-3; J gene: TRBJ2-2; D gene: .; CDR3 DNA: TGTGCCAGCAGTTACTCGCCAGCGGTCACCGGGGAGCTGTTTTTT; CDR3 protein: CASSYSPAVTGELFF
clone size: few; V gene: TRBV11-2; J gene: TRBJ2-1; D gene: TRBD2; CDR3 DNA: TGTGCCAGCAGCCGTACCGGGACTAGCGTTTACAATGAGCAGTTCTTC; CDR3 protein: CASSRTGTSVYNEQFF
clone size: .; V gene: TRBV5-1; J gene: TRBJ2-3; D gene: TRBD1; CDR3 DNA: TGCGCCAGCAGCTTACACTCAGGACAGGGACGAGCAGATACGCAGTATTTT; CDR3 protein: CASSLHSGQGRADTQYF
clone size: .; V gene: TRBV20-1; J gene: TRBJ1-2; D gene: TRBD1; CDR3 DNA: TGCAGTGCTAGTGACAGGGGGCTTGCTGGCTACACCTTC; CDR3 protein: CSASDRGLAGYTF
clone size: .; V gene: TRBV2; J gene: TRBJ1-2; D gene: .; CDR3 DNA: TGTGCCAGCGGGGGCGGGGGGAACTATGGCTACACCTTC; CDR3 protein: CASGGGGNYGYTF
clone size: many; V gene: TRBV12-3/TRBV12-4; J gene: TRBJ2-7; D gene: TRBD2; CDR3 DNA: TGTGCCAGCAGTTTGTGGGGGGGAGACTACGAGCAGTACTTC; CDR3 protein: CASSLWGGDYEQYF
clone size: .; V gene: TRBV6-5; J gene: TRBJ1-5; D gene: .; CDR3 DNA: TGTGCCAGCAGTTACGGTCGGGTTAATCAGCCCCAGCATTTT; CDR3 protein: CASSYGRVNQPQHF
clone size: .; V gene: TRBV12-3/TRBV12-4; J gene: TRBJ2-3; D gene: .; CDR3 DNA: TGTGCCAGCAGTAGTCCGAAGGGGGTTGATACGCAGTATTTT; CDR3 protein: CASSSPKGVDTQYF
clone size: few; V gene: TRBV27; J gene: TRBJ2-7; D gene: TRBD1; CDR3 DNA: TGTGCCAGCAGTTCTTGGACAGGGGGCAACGAGCAGTACTTC; CDR3 protein: CASSSWTGGNEQYF
clone size: few; V gene: TRBV7-8; J gene: TRBJ1-1; D gene: TRBD1; CDR3 DNA: TGTGCCAGCAGCCCTCGGACAGGCCTCGACCCCCCCACTGAAGCTTTCTTT; CDR3 protein: CASSPRTGLDPPTEAFF